The 7 T cell receptor beta chains in this list originate from one sample, sequenced in a study of T-cell reconstitution after alpha-beta-depleted transplantation in children (dated by TCRdb to the mid-2010s). Study-level results and caveats: Apparently early alphabetaT-cell count recovery about two months after transplant reportedly relied on only several hundred rapidly expanded clones derived from non-depleted graft cells.

No antigen is known for these receptors. Libraries were constructed by PCR. TCRdb records Illumina HiSeq 2500 as the sequencer. TCR libraries were prepared with molecular barcoding, using unique molecular identifiers to normalize TCRbeta repertoire quantification. The raw public data were reprocessed by TCRdb itself: fastp quality trimming at Q25, MiXCR clonotype calling, in-frame beta chains only. CDR3 protein sequences are deduplicated, and each keeps its most common genes and DNA. This sample holds approximately 32,000 distinct CDR3 sequences; approximately 6.9% were observed only once. The ten largest clones add up to 27% of the sample. The meaning of the sample's time point label: day 60 (about 2 months) after transplantation. What this sample's treatment or condition label stands for: allogeneic hematopoietic cell transplantation with graft depleted of TCRalphabeta T cells and CD19 B cells. The source material was peripheral blood, sampled 60 days after TCRalphabeta/CD19-depleted stem cell transplant. The receptors shown here come from a child less than two years old who had a stem cell transplant for acute myeloid leukemia, so the T cells may come from the graft donor.

This clonotype was recorded at least ten times. The gene calls are TRBV29-1 and TRBJ2-7; D is possibly TRBD1 or TRBD2 (6 bases each). Germline V gene sequence: CDR1 SQVTM, CDR2 ANQGSEA. This CDR3 comprises 12 residues. The V end lost 6 bases, the J end lost 5 bases, and 14 bases lay between the germline ends. CDR3 loop: CSVGGLRHEQYF. Written as DNA, the CDR3 is TGCAGCGTCGGGGGCCTTCGGCACGAGCAGTACTTC.

In this sample, this clonotype turned up many times. V and J are TRBV20-1 and TRBJ2-6; 7 bases map to TRBD1. The germline gives CDR1 DFQATT, CDR2 SNEGSKA (reference sequence). After removal of 0 bases from V and 4 bases from J, the junction contained 9 bases not matched to a gene. CDR3 length equals 17 residues. CDR3 sequence (DNA): TGCAGTGCTAGAGATTTTGGACAGGAAGCCGGGGCCAACGTCCTGACTTTC. As protein: CSARDFGQEAGANVLTF.

This clonotype was counted ten times or more. This rearrangement joins TRBV9 to TRBJ2-3; 10 bases line up with TRBD1. Germline V gives CDR1 SGDLS, CDR2 YYNGEE. CDR3 size: 15 residues. The trim removed 2 bases at V and 3 bases at J, leaving 3 bases unmatched. The CDR3 loop is CASSVTGGKTDTQYF. The CDR3 DNA reads TGTGCCAGCAGCGTGACAGGGGGCAAGACAGATACGCAGTATTTT.

This clonotype was picked up many times. The J gene is TRBJ2-7, the V gene TRBV5-5; the D is unclear. Germline CDR1 and CDR2: SGHKS and YYEKEE (reference sequence). This CDR3 has 14 amino acids. Trimming left V 3 bases short and J 5 bases short, with 15 bases between. CDR3 DNA: TGTGCCAGCAGCTCAACGAATCCTCTCCACGAGCAGTACTTC. The encoded protein is CASSSTNPLHEQYF.

There are many counts of this clonotype. The V and J genes are TRBV25-1 and TRBJ1-1, with D possibly being TRBD1 (6 bases). Germline lookup yields CDR1 MGHDK and CDR2 SYGVNS. The CDR3 spans 14 residues. V was trimmed by 2 bases and J by 4 bases, leaving 11 bases between them. CDR3 sequence (DNA): TGTGCCAGCAGTGAAACAGGGACGGGCACTGAAGCTTTCTTT. Translation gives CASSETGTGTEAFF.

This clonotype showed up many times. The genes are TRBV6-1 and TRBJ2-4, with a tentative D call TRBD2 (6 bases). This CDR3 comprises 19 residues. V was clipped by 0 bases and J by 0 bases, with 18 bases between them. In germline, CDR1 is MNHNS, CDR2 SASEGT. CDR3 amino acids: CASSEALLRGLLAKNIQYF. The CDR3 DNA reads as TGTGCCAGCAGTGAAGCGCTTCTGAGGGGACTTTTAGCCAAAAACATTCAGTACTTC.

Ten or more counts support this clonotype. The chain links TRBV2 to TRBJ1-1; tentatively, D is TRBD1 (6 bases). The V gene lost 5 bases and the J gene lost 0 bases, with 13 bases spanning the gap. Per the germline V gene, CDR1 is SNHLY and CDR2 is FYNNEI. The CDR3 has 15 residues. The DNA of the CDR3 is TGTGCCAGCAGTTCAGGACAGTACATGAACACTGAAGCTTTCTTT. This codes for CASSSGQYMNTEAFF.